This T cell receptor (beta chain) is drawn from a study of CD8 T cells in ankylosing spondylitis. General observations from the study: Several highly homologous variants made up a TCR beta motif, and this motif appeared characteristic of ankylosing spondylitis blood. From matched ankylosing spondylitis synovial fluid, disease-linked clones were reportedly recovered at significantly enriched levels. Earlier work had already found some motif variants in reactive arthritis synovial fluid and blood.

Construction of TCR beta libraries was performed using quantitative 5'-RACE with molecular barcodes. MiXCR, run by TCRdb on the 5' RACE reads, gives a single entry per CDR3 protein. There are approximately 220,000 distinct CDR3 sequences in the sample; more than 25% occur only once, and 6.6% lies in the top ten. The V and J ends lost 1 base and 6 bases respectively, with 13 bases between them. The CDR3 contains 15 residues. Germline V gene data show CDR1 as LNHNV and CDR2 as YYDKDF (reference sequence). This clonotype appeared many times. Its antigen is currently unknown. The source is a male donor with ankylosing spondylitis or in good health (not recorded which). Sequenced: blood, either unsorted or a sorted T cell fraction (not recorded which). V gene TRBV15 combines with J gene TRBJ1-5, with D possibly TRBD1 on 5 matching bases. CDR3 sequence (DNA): TGTGCCACCAGCAGAGTGGCCAGGGTTTCTCAGCCCCAGCATTTT. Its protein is CATSRVARVSQPQHF.